The entry below gives a single T cell receptor beta chain sequence along with its context. This sample is part of a study of CD8 T cells in Susac syndrome. There are 19 residues in the CDR3. With 1 base clipped from V and 0 bases from J, the junction kept 12 bases outside the gene matches. The germline V gene encodes CDR1 SGHVS and CDR2 FQNEAQ. A quantity of roughly 0.5 to 1 ug RNA underwent reverse transcription using random hexamers. Across 54 Vbeta and 13 Jbeta, immunoSEQ multiplex PCR amplified TCR beta CDR3. Using its own MiXCR run on the immunoSEQ multiplex PCR reads, TCRdb lists one record per CDR3 protein. Of about 300,000 distinct CDR3 sequences in the sample, approximately 90% were seen once. Patients with stable or active relapsing-remitting disease, all of them treatment-naive, made up the multiple sclerosis controls. FACS enriched CD8+ TEMRA cells, while bulk CD8+ and CD4+ were negatively isolated.

The sequencing sample was made of CD8+ T cells from PBMCs. The V gene is TRBV7-8, the J gene TRBJ1-3; 7 bases map to TRBD1. This clonotype was obtained from a human donor with multiple sclerosis. The CDR3 DNA reads TGTGCCAGCAGCTTAGTTGACAGGGAAATATCCTACTCTGGAAACACCATATATTTT. It specifies CASSLVDREISYSGNTIYF.